This TCR beta chain came from a study of blood T cell repertoires in COVID-19. The length of the CDR3 is 15 residues. V shed 8 bases and J 0 bases; nucleotides not matched to a gene: 13. CDR1 is GTSNPN, CDR2 SVGIG, per germline (reference sequence). The method was immunoSEQ multiplex PCR; TCRdb's version includes in-frame clones alone and lacks a portion of them. The sample lists about 270,000 clones; roughly 90% were seen once. The sequenced sample was PBMCs or T cells enriched from blood (not recorded which). This clonotype originated in a woman aged 45-60 years who had recovered from COVID-19. V gene TRBV30 combines with J gene TRBJ2-7, with TRBD1 identical over 7 bases. This CDR3 is CAGDLRQGGSYEQYF. The CDR3 region has the DNA TGTGCCGGGGACCTAAGACAGGGCGGCTCCTACGAGCAGTACTTC.